A selection of T cell receptor beta chains follows, all from one sample in a study of cytomegalovirus exposure and HLA in healthy donors. Profiled with immunoSEQ multiplex PCR; TCRdb holds only in-frame clones, not every one. The data hold about 190,000 clones, with roughly 77% observed a single time. Sequenced input: PBMCs. The receptors stem from a man aged 30 to 45 in good health and CMV-seropositive. Both conserved end residues are part of each CDR3. Fields, in order: V gene, J gene, D gene, clone size, CDR3 protein, CDR3 DNA. The D gene is left open where the match is weak. Not all rows give a size; the values are once, few, many and, for expanded clones, a class.

TRBV13	TRBJ2-1	TRBD2	-	CASSQTGGLADKQFF	TGTGCCAGCAGCCAAACCGGAGGACTAGCGGACAAGCAGTTCTTC
TRBV2	TRBJ2-2	-	-	CASSVGGNGELFF	TGTGCCAGCAGTGTCGGAGGAAACGGGGAGCTGTTTTTT
TRBV30	TRBJ2-7	-	-	CAWRWRDSYEQYF	TGTGCCTGGAGGTGGAGGGATTCCTACGAGCAGTACTTC
TRBV5-4	TRBJ2-7	TRBD2	once	CASSLGGLAGGPIDEQYF	TGTGCCAGCAGCTTGGGCGGTCTAGCGGGAGGGCCCATCGACGAGCAGTACTTC
TRBV28	TRBJ2-7	TRBD2	-	CASSPRGESLKGEQYF	TGTGCCAGCAGCCCGCGGGGGGAGTCCCTTAAGGGCGAGCAGTACTTC
TRBV27	TRBJ1-6	-	-	CASSSFSPGYSPLHF	TGTGCCAGCAGTTCCTTCTCCCCGGGGTATTCACCCCTCCACTTT
TRBV11-2	TRBJ1-1	TRBD1	-	CASSSNRGRAEAFF	TGTGCCAGCAGCTCCAACAGGGGGCGGGCTGAAGCTTTCTTT
TRBV13	TRBJ2-1	-	-	CASSLGGRHNEQFF	TGTGCCAGCAGCTTGGGGGGACGGCACAATGAGCAGTTCTTC
TRBV12-2	TRBJ2-1	-	-	CASRKGSSGRARGKNEQFF	TGTGCAAGTCGCAAAGGGAGTAGCGGGAGGGCACGGGGGAAGAATGAGCAGTTCTTC
TRBV4-2	TRBJ1-5	-	once	CASSQAISGNQPQHF	TGTGCCAGCAGCCAAGCGATCTCGGGCAATCAGCCCCAGCATTTT
TRBV19	TRBJ2-3	TRBD2	-	CASSITGRLSDTQYF	TGTGCCAGTAGTATCACCGGGAGGCTTTCAGATACGCAGTATTTT
TRBV4-1	TRBJ2-1	-	-	CASSHAEGGIPSLDNEQFF	TGCGCCAGCAGCCATGCCGAAGGAGGGATTCCTTCCCTCGACAATGAGCAGTTCTTC
TRBV10-3	TRBJ2-7	-	-	CAIRRGDEQYF	TGTGCCATCAGGAGAGGAGACGAGCAGTACTTC
TRBV9	TRBJ2-1	-	-	CASSVEGYNEQFF	TGTGCCAGCAGCGTAGAGGGGTACAATGAGCAGTTCTTC
TRBV7-2	TRBJ1-1	-	few	CASSLGREAFF	TGTGCCAGCAGCTTAGGCAGGGAAGCTTTCTTT
TRBV30	TRBJ2-7	-	-	CAWSYGQQGQQYF	TGTGCCTGGAGTTACGGACAACAGGGCCAGCAGTACTTC
TRBV2	TRBJ2-1	-	-	CASSDGPGQFF	TGTGCCAGCAGTGATGGTCCGGGGCAGTTCTTC
TRBV4-2	TRBJ2-1	TRBD2	-	CASSQDTAGAREQFF	TGTGCCAGCAGCCAAGATACAGCGGGGGCACGGGAGCAGTTCTTC
TRBV30	TRBJ1-5	TRBD1	once	CAWTGQGIGQPQHF	TGTGCCTGGACCGGACAGGGAATAGGCCAGCCCCAGCATTTT
TRBV9	TRBJ2-3	-	-	CASSSPYMATDTQYF	TGTGCCAGCAGCTCCCCTTACATGGCCACAGATACGCAGTATTTT
TRBV19	TRBJ1-3	-	few	CASSIPGSSSGNTIYF	TGTGCCAGTAGTATCCCTGGGAGTTCCTCTGGAAACACCATATATTTT
TRBV25-1	TRBJ1-6	TRBD1	-	CASSSQGYNSPLHF	TGTGCCAGCAGTTCACAGGGGTATAATTCACCCCTCCACTTT
TRBV6-6	TRBJ1-5	-	-	CASSYATANSNQPQHF	TGTGCCAGCAGTTACGCGACAGCGAATAGCAATCAGCCCCAGCATTTT
TRBV5-6	TRBJ2-3	TRBD2	-	CASSPGGTSMNTQYF	TGTGCCAGCAGCCCGGGCGGGACTAGCATGAATACGCAGTATTTT
TRBV19	TRBJ1-3	-	-	CASSISPQGPGNTIYF	TGTGCCAGTAGTATCTCCCCACAGGGACCTGGAAACACCATATATTTT
TRBV28	TRBJ1-4	-	-	CASCLEGANEKLFF	TGTGCCAGCTGTCTCGAGGGAGCTAATGAAAAACTGTTTTTT
TRBV15	TRBJ2-5	TRBD2	-	CATSRGWTQGGRARETQYF	TGTGCCACCAGCAGAGGTTGGACTCAGGGCGGGAGGGCCAGGGAGACCCAGTACTTC
TRBV4-2	TRBJ2-5	TRBD2	once	CASSQDSLAGEETQYF	TGTGCCAGCAGCCAAGATTCCCTAGCGGGGGAAGAGACCCAGTACTTC
TRBV15	TRBJ2-2	TRBD1	-	CATSRAGTGSGELFF	TGTGCCACCAGCAGAGCCGGGACAGGGTCCGGGGAGCTGTTTTTT
TRBV5-4	TRBJ2-3	-	-	CASSGPATSPSTDTQYF	TGTGCCAGCAGCGGGCCCGCAACTAGCCCCAGCACAGATACGCAGTATTTT
TRBV4-2	TRBJ2-1	-	few	CASSQGLVVNEQFF	TGTGCCAGCAGCCAAGGTCTCGTTGTCAATGAGCAGTTCTTC
TRBV5-1	TRBJ2-1	TRBD1	-	CASSPQGDNEQFF	TGCGCCAGCAGCCCTCAGGGGGACAATGAGCAGTTCTTC
TRBV5-1	TRBJ1-5	-	-	CASSLTGYSNQPQHF	TGCGCCAGCAGCTTGACGGGTTATAGCAATCAGCCCCAGCATTTT
TRBV30	TRBJ1-3	-	few	CAWTGSGNTIYF	TGTGCCTGGACGGGCTCTGGAAACACCATATATTTT
TRBV4-2	TRBJ2-1	-	-	CASSQVRGGGDEQFF	TGTGCCAGCAGCCAAGTACGCGGGGGCGGGGATGAGCAGTTCTTC
TRBV7-9	TRBJ1-4	-	few	CASSSGTREREKLFF	TGTGCCAGCAGCTCCGGGACGCGGGAGAGAGAAAAACTGTTTTTT
TRBV28	TRBJ1-5	-	-	CASPPGGVAQPQHF	TGTGCCAGCCCCCCCGGGGGGGTGGCTCAGCCCCAGCATTTT